This T cell receptor (beta chain) was found in a study of breast tumors, draining lymph nodes, adjacent tissues. Regarding the study as a whole: Tumor repertoires ranked between lymph nodes and nontumor tissue in diversity, with V and J gene preferences.

TCRdb recomputed calls from the multiplex PCR reads with MiXCR, one row per CDR3 protein. The sample holds about 35,000 distinct CDR3 sequences; about 36% are singletons and the top ten take approximately 10%. This clonotype was detected a few times. The antigen remains undetermined. The sequencing input was breast tumor tissue. The receptor was isolated from a female donor with breast cancer. Some clones in this sample may be carry-over from other donors' samples.

The CDR3: CASTNLNPGHGNTGELFF. The DNA for the CDR3 is TGTGCCAGCACCAATTTGAACCCGGGACATGGGAACACCGGGGAGCTGTTTTTT. The chain uses TRBV6-2 or TRBV6-3 and TRBJ2-2, with a tentative D call TRBD1 (6 bases). V lost 7 bases and J 1 base, leaving 22 bases between the germline ends. Per germline, CDR1 MNHEY and CDR2 SVGEGT. CDR3 size: 18 residues.